The source of this T cell receptor beta chain is a study of cytomegalovirus exposure and HLA in healthy donors. Of note for this clone: Its antigen is unidentified.

CDR1 and CDR2 (germline): LNHDA, SQIVND (reference sequence). V was cut by 3 bases and J by 0 bases, with 12 bases left in between. The CDR3 totals 15 residues. Data came from immunoSEQ multiplex PCR; TCRdb stores just in-frame clones and leaves some out. The data show about 120,000 clones, approximately 90% seen once. Study-wide findings and caveats: Generally TCR sequences proved uncommon, though certain public TCRs appeared in numerous donors.

This clonotype was obtained from a man younger than 35 in good health and CMV-seronegative. The material sequenced was PBMCs. The chain joins TRBV19 to TRBJ2-7; D might be TRBD1 (6 bases). The CDR3 region has the DNA TGTGCCAGTAGTATTGACAGGACCAGCTCCTACGAGCAGTACTTC. This gives the protein CASSIDRTSSYEQYF.